Below are 15 T cell receptor beta chains sequenced from a single sample in a study of ipilimumab plus nivolumab after autologous stem cell transplantation. Sequencing was performed with immunoSEQ multiplex PCR; in TCRdb, only in-frame clones are kept and a portion is missing. The table records 9,500 to 10,000 clones, about 72% of them present only once. The starting material was PBMCs, obtained in a trial of ipilimumab plus nivolumab as post-transplant consolidation. These TCRs come from a female donor with multiple myeloma.

This clone appeared a single time. The junction and the germline gene differ at one end; a read error may be behind it. V gene TRBV29-1 combines with J gene TRBJ2-2; 7 positions match TRBD1. Per the germline V gene, CDR1 is SQVTM and CDR2 is ANQGSEA. The CDR3 spans 13 residues. The CDR3, as DNA: TGCAGCATTGACAGGGCAGGTACCGGGGAGCTGTTTTTT. It is translated as CSIDRAGTGELFF.

This clone was recorded a few times. The gene calls are TRBV10-3 and TRBJ1-1, with TRBD1 as a possible D gene (6 bases). In germline, CDR1 is ENHRY, CDR2 SYGVKD. Between the trimmed V and J ends, which lost 2 bases and 3 bases, there was a span of 7 bases. The CDR3 contains 13 residues. The DNA of the CDR3 is TGTGCCATCAGTGAGACAGGGTACACTGAAGCTTTCTTT. This sequence encodes CAISETGYTEAFF.

V is TRBV7-9 and J is TRBJ2-7, with a tentative D call TRBD2 (6 bases). The CDR3 has 17 amino acids. Germline assignment: CDR1 SEHNR and CDR2 FQNEAQ (reference sequence). Trimming removed 4 bases from V and 5 bases from J, with 24 bases in between. This CDR3 is CASSSLATREGGDEQYF. DNA of the CDR3: TGTGCCAGCAGCTCCCTAGCGACCAGAGAGGGAGGTGACGAGCAGTACTTC.

This clone was picked up a small number of times. This chain links TRBV11-2 with TRBJ2-7; D may be TRBD1 or TRBD2 (6 bases each). Germline values: CDR1 SGHAT, CDR2 FQNNGV. V lost 2 bases and J 3 bases, leaving 14 bases between the germline ends. This CDR3 is built from 15 residues. This CDR3 reads CASSLRGERVYEQYF. The CDR3 DNA is TGTGCCAGCAGCTTAAGGGGGGAACGGGTCTACGAGCAGTACTTC.

Details on this clone: A much more abundant neighbour one base away suggests this may be a read error. The same CDR3 arises from other DNA sequences in this sample as well. The chain links TRBV7-3 to TRBJ1-3, with 9 positions matching TRBD1. V shed 3 bases, J shed 0 bases, and the junction held 3 bases outside the gene matches. CDR1 SGHTA and CDR2 FQGTGA come from the germline V gene. The CDR3 consists of 16 residues. The CDR3 nucleotides read TGTGCCAGCAGCTTGACAGGGGGAAACTCTGGAAACACCATATATTTT. This translates into CASSLTGGNSGNTIYF.

The CDR3 loop reads CASSLGGLVANTGELFF. The CDR3 bases are TGTGCCAGCAGCTTAGGAGGGCTAGTCGCGAACACCGGGGAGCTGTTTTTT. This sequence joins TRBV11-2 and TRBJ2-2, with D tentatively TRBD2 (5 bases). Trimming removed 1 base at V and 0 bases at J, with 12 bases between. The CDR3 spans 17 residues. CDR1 is SGHAT, CDR2 FQNNGV, per germline.

V usage is TRBV6-6 and J usage is TRBJ2-1, with 7 bases that match TRBD1. The CDR3 has 14 amino acids. CDR1 is MNHNY and CDR2 is SVGAGI in the germline V gene (reference sequence). V shed 5 bases and J 6 bases; nucleotides not matched to a gene: 7. CDR3 coding DNA: TGTGCCAGCAGTCAGCTGACAGGGTTCAATGAGCAGTTCTTC. Its protein product is CASSQLTGFNEQFF.

The chain has TRBV5-4 and TRBJ2-7; tentative D call: TRBD2 (6 bases). This CDR3 contains 13 residues. Trimming left V 2 bases short and J 4 bases short, with 10 bases between. CDR1 is SGHNT and CDR2 is YYREEE in the germline V gene (reference sequence). The CDR3 DNA sequence: TGTGCCAGCAGCTTCGGGAGATCTTACGAGCAGTACTTC. Its protein product is CASSFGRSYEQYF.

The V gene is TRBV6-1, the J gene TRBJ2-2, with D maybe TRBD1 (6 bases). There are 13 residues in the CDR3. V was pared by 6 bases and J by 5 bases, with 10 bases between. The germline gives CDR1 MNHNS, CDR2 SASEGT. The CDR3 sequence is CASSLTGTGELFF. CDR3 nucleotide sequence: TGTGCCAGCAGCCTAACAGGGACCGGGGAGCTGTTTTTT.

The chain carries TRBV5-1 and TRBJ1-1; D is ambiguous. The CDR3 spans 12 residues. The germline V gene encodes CDR1 SGHRS and CDR2 YFSETQ. The V end lost 3 bases, the J end lost 6 bases, and 9 bases lay between the germline ends. CDR3 in amino acids: CASSYGQSEAFF. CDR3 nucleotides: TGCGCCAGCAGCTATGGGCAGTCTGAAGCTTTCTTT. Based on the CDR3 plus reference TRBV5-1 and TRBJ1-1, the full variable domain is KAGVTQTPRYLIKTRGQQVTLSCSPISGHRSVSWYQQTPGQGLQFLFEYFSETQRNKGNFPGRFSGRQFSNSRSEMNVSTLELGDSALYLCASSYGQSEAFFGQGTRLTVV.

V usage is TRBV27 and J usage is TRBJ2-7; tentative D call: TRBD2 (5 bases). There are 12 residues in the CDR3. Trimming removed 4 bases at V and 6 bases at J, with 10 bases between. Germline assignment: CDR1 MNHEY and CDR2 SMNVEV (reference sequence). The CDR3, as DNA: TGTGCCAGCAGTTATCCTGGAGGCGAGCAGTACTTC. Residues: CASSYPGGEQYF.

The chain carries TRBV11-2 and TRBJ2-3, with D hard to call. The ends were cut back, 5 bases at V and 3 bases at J, with 15 bases in the middle. The CDR3 runs to 15 residues. Germline CDR1 reads SGHAT; CDR2 reads FQNNGV. The DNA for the CDR3 is TGTGCCAGCAGCCGAGCCCTCTCCGGGACAGATACGCAGTATTTT. Protein product: CASSRALSGTDTQYF. Using reference TRBV11-2 and TRBJ2-3 for the parts outside the CDR3, the full variable domain is EAGVAQSPRYKIIEKRQSVAFWCNPISGHATLYWYQQILGQGPKLLIQFQNNGVVDDSQLPKDRFSAERLKGVDSTLKIQPAKLEDSAVYLCASSRALSGTDTQYFGPGTRLTVL.

The chain couples TRBV28 to TRBJ2-3, with TRBD2 matching 10 bases. V lost 7 bases to trimming and J lost 3 bases; unmatched junction nucleotides: 7. CDR1 and CDR2 from the germline V gene are MDHEN and SYDVKM. The CDR3 covers 15 residues. The CDR3 spells CASNLAGVGTDTQYF. CDR3 DNA: TGTGCCAGCAATCTAGCGGGAGTCGGAACAGATACGCAGTATTTT.

The J gene is TRBJ2-5, the V gene TRBV7-9, with 8 bases identical to TRBD2. Trimming at V came to 5 bases and at J to 3 bases, leaving 8 bases not matched to a gene. Per the germline V gene, CDR1 is SEHNR and CDR2 is FQNEAQ (reference sequence). The CDR3 length is 15 residues. CDR3 DNA sequence: TGTGCCAGCAGCCGTCCGGGAGGGCCGGAAGAGACCCAGTACTTC. This encodes CASSRPGGPEETQYF.

The chain is built from TRBV30 and TRBJ1-4; tentatively, D is TRBD1 (6 bases). Trimming took off 2 bases at V and 6 bases at J, with 13 bases between the two ends. The germline V gene has CDR1 GTSNPN and CDR2 SVGIG (reference sequence). The CDR3 is 14 amino acids. DNA of the CDR3: TGTGCCTGGAGTACGGGACAAGCAGATGAAAAACTGTTTTTT. Its translation is CAWSTGQADEKLFF. Combining the CDR3 with reference TRBV30 and TRBJ1-4 gives the whole variable domain SQTIHQWPATLVQPVGSPLSLECTVEGTSNPNLYWYRQAAGRGLQLLFYSVGIGQISSEVPQNLSASRPQDRQFILSSKKLLLSDSGFYLCAWSTGQADEKLFFGSGTQLSVL.